The T cell receptor beta chain described here comes from a study of shared clonotypes between healthy human individuals. Deep-level assay runs were performed. Investigators spread the genomic DNA of each subset evenly over several immunoSEQ plates. Unsorted PBMC samples were amplified in replicate PCRs containing about 0.3 ug DNA, some 33,000 T cell genomes. Only in-frame clones appear in the TCRdb table, and some are missing; sequencing was by immunoSEQ multiplex PCR. In the table there are under 600,000 clones, about 79% of which are singletons. This clone showed up just once. Unsorted samples used roughly 95 million PBMCs for genomic DNA. Germline CDR1 and CDR2: PRHDT and FYEKMQ (reference sequence). CDR3 length equals 20 residues. Trimming at V came to 0 bases and at J to 0 bases, leaving 15 bases not matched to a gene.

The sequenced sample was PBMCs. The receptor was derived from a woman between 35 and 50 years old in good health. Some clones in this sample may be carry-over from other donors' samples. J is TRBJ2-7 and V is TRBV13, with 9 bases identical to TRBD1. The CDR3 sequence: CASSLGARFVETGGSYEQYF. The DNA of the CDR3 is TGTGCCAGCAGCTTAGGCGCCCGTTTCGTTGAGACAGGGGGCTCCTACGAGCAGTACTTC.